This is a list of T cell receptor beta chains from one sample in a study of blood T cells in healthy people across ages. TCRdb re-analysed the 5' RACE reads in MiXCR, keeping a single row per CDR3 protein. The table includes 1.4 million or so distinct CDR3 sequences, roughly 43% detected once. Sequenced material: blood. The receptors were sampled from a woman younger than 35 in good health. The CDR3 runs from the conserved cysteine through the conserved F or W. Each record gives: D gene, J gene, V gene, CDR3 protein. The D gene is left open where the match is weak.

D: TRBD2; J: TRBJ2-3; V: TRBV24-1; CDR3: CATSPGLDADTQYF
D: NA; J: TRBJ2-5; V: TRBV24-1; CDR3: CATSEENRAYNEQYF
D: NA; J: TRBJ2-5; V: TRBV20-1; CDR3: CSATVSGRLETQYF
D: NA; J: TRBJ1-2; V: TRBV20-1; CDR3: CSAGRGATSDGYTF
D: NA; J: TRBJ1-3; V: TRBV5-1; CDR3: CASSSQGGTGNTIYF
D: NA; J: TRBJ2-7; V: TRBV30; CDR3: CAWSSGRSTYEQYF
D: TRBD2; J: TRBJ2-7; V: TRBV4-3; CDR3: CASSQDSGRELLYEQYF
D: NA; J: TRBJ2-5; V: TRBV29-1; CDR3: CSVEVRGGETQYF
D: NA; J: TRBJ2-1; V: TRBV20-1; CDR3: CSATLGSGEQFF
D: NA; J: TRBJ1-5; V: TRBV18; CDR3: CASSPSSGNSNQPQHF
D: TRBD2; J: TRBJ2-2; V: TRBV4-1; CDR3: CASSQPRAETSVTGELFF